This TCR beta chain was identified in a study of blood T cell repertoires in COVID-19. Study summary: The cDNA or gDNA used as material had been derived from T cells, B-cell-depleted T cells, or PBMCs.

Participant-given clinical history determined each cohort assignment. Cohort 3 recovery required two negative PCRs, clearance, or symptom resolution. Germline CDR1 is SGDLS and CDR2 is YYNGEE. CDR3 length: 14 residues. V shed 5 bases and J shed 7 bases, with 13 bases lying between them. The method was immunoSEQ multiplex PCR; TCRdb's version includes in-frame clones alone and lacks a portion of them. Here the sample spans almost 250,000 clones, roughly 91% being singletons. Sequenced sample: PBMCs or T cells enriched from blood (not recorded which). The receptor's source is a woman aged 25 to 45 who had recovered from COVID-19. The chain combines TRBV9 with TRBJ1-6; D is ambiguous. DNA of the CDR3: TGTGCCAGCAGAGAATTTTTCCGGAATTCACCCCTCCACTTT. It encodes CASREFFRNSPLHF.